The rows below give T cell receptor beta chains drawn from one sample of a study of OX40 agonist ivuxolimab in advanced cancers. Data came from immunoSEQ multiplex PCR; TCRdb stores just in-frame clones and leaves some out. The sample includes about 44,000 clones, approximately 88% of them seen just once. The starting material was CD4+ or CD8+ T cells sorted from blood, obtained in a trial of the OX40 agonist ivuxolimab. Source of these receptors: an adult with an advanced solid tumor such as melanoma, head and neck, liver or kidney cancer. CDR3s leave out the opening cysteine and the closing phenylalanine or tryptophan.

J gene | V gene | CDR3 length | CDR3 protein
TRBJ1-1 | TRBV6-1 | 9 | ASTQNTEAF
TRBJ1-5 | TRBV15 | 14 | ATTSETAYSNQPQH
TRBJ2-1 | TRBV6-1 | 13 | ASSEEESPYNEQF
TRBJ2-3 | TRBV5-6 | 9 | ASSLGQGWN
TRBJ1-6 | TRBV19 | 12 | ASAGDGGGWALH
TRBJ2-1 | TRBV15 | 11 | ATSSPGVNEQF
TRBJ2-5 | TRBV27 | 12 | ASSFTGMGSVQY
TRBJ1-1 | TRBV25-1 | 10 | ASRGVSGEAF
TRBJ2-4 | TRBV7-9 | 11 | ASSPGQGNIQY
TRBJ2-7 | TRBV7-9 | 11 | ASSLDQTYEQY
TRBJ1-2 | TRBV5-6 | 15 | ASSLAALLAPNYGYT
TRBJ1-1 | TRBV4-1 | 13 | ASSQDGLRNTEAF
TRBJ2-3 | TRBV5-1 | 12 | AVSLEGPTDTQY
TRBJ2-1 | TRBV6-6 | 12 | ASSAPERRNEQF
TRBJ2-2 | TRBV18 | 10 | ASSPPTGELF
TRBJ2-7 | TRBV2 | 11 | ASTGVLAYEQY
TRBJ2-2 | TRBV28 | 16 | ASGEQWGGWTNTGELF
TRBJ2-5 | TRBV4-1 | 12 | ASSQTRDVETQY
TRBJ2-2 | TRBV11-2 | 15 | ASSLKYGADFTGELF
TRBJ2-7 | TRBV29-1 | 11 | SVGGLGPYEQY
TRBJ2-2 | TRBV5-1 | 13 | ASGFEEGNTGELF
TRBJ1-5 | TRBV30 | 13 | AWSVESGVHQPQH
TRBJ1-2 | TRBV9 | 11 | ASSAFDRYGYT
TRBJ1-5 | TRBV15 | 10 | ATSSTNQPQH
TRBJ1-2 | TRBV7-2 | 11 | ASSSQQGSGYT
TRBJ2-1 | TRBV9 | 12 | ASSVEQTYNEQF
TRBJ1-2 | TRBV7-9 | 12 | ASSSGQQNYGYT
TRBJ1-2 | TRBV27 | 12 | ASSRPGGGFGYT
TRBJ1-2 | TRBV4-1 | 12 | ASSQGGTVYGYT
TRBJ2-5 | TRBV7-2 | 12 | ASSLGFGEETQY
TRBJ2-3 | TRBV9 | 10 | ASSVGRGTQY
TRBJ1-5 | TRBV4-2 | 13 | ASSQESSSNQPQH
TRBJ2-3 | TRBV7-3 | 13 | ASALLEGPTDTQY
TRBJ2-7 | TRBV6-1 | 9 | ASRGGYEQY
TRBJ2-7 | TRBV6-5 | 13 | ASSYYGGSSYEQY
TRBJ2-7 | TRBV9 | 12 | ASSRGTTPYEQY
TRBJ2-1 | TRBV5-5 | 14 | ASSLSLTERLHEQF
TRBJ2-5 | TRBV7-3 | 12 | ASSKTGGQETQY
TRBJ2-7 | TRBV10-2 | 11 | ASSGDRNYEQY
TRBJ2-5 | TRBV6-5 | 12 | ASRRLAGLETQY